The present TCR beta chain was sequenced within a study of blood T cell repertoires in COVID-19 (dated by TCRdb to about 2020). Looking at the study overall: Samples from collaborators originated in the United States, Italy and Spain and spanned both the acute and convalescent phases of COVID-19. The material from the prospective study consisted of cDNA or gDNA derived from T cells, B-cell-depleted T cells, or PBMCs. The repertoires were released in a freely available public database meant as a resource for research on the immune response to SARS-CoV-2. Where available, HLA class I and class II types were taken from metadata supplied by the sample provider and were not determined by assay-based typing. Subjects who had been exposed to COVID-19, were actively infected with it, or had recovered from it provided the deeply sampled blood TCRbeta repertoires that made up the dataset. A de-identified subject ID, COVID-19 status, age in years and sex were almost always included in the sample metadata. Samples were obtained from the ongoing ImmuneRACE study (first 160 participants) and from over 1,000 subjects provided by 6 global collaborators.

The CDR3 holds 15 amino acids from the cysteine to the phenylalanine. The only DNA kept is the CDR3, 45 bases in frame from the first base. The germline V gene yields SGHTA for CDR1 and FQGNSA for CDR2. V is pruned by 5 bases and J by 3 bases, leaving 9 bases of the junction without a gene match. Each collaborating institution followed its own protocols to collect whole blood in K2EDTA tubes. For TCRbeta analysis, collaborators shipped samples as frozen whole blood, isolated PBMCs, or DNA extracted from either of those sample types. Beyond this particular receptor, the publication reports: The quantity of clinical and demographic metadata differed by source and by participant and was supplied without curation.

TCRbeta CDR3 regions were amplified from genomic DNA by means of the immunoSEQ Assay, a bias-controlled multiplex PCR. Under the source paper's analysis protocol: Within the assay, amplification of reference gene primers was used to estimate how many nucleated cells each sample contained. To quantify the absolute abundance of each unique TCRbeta CDR3 rearrangement, sequence reads were collapsed and filtered. For each sample, productive Simpson clonality was calculated as the square root of Simpson's diversity index across productive rearrangements. TCRdb limited this immuneACCESS table to in-frame rearrangements with V and J called. A share of clones is missing; checked studies link under half to unresolved V genes, and the rest is unexplained. V and J calls plus clone size are reproduced from that table; the DNA served to infer D and trimming. The sample contains fewer than 70,000 clones, around 87% of them found a single time. The ten largest clones capture about 6.3% of the sample.

Points on this clone: It lacks a known antigen. It has no much larger one-base neighbor in the sample; base qualities were not kept.

This receptor was taken from a man between 60 and 75 years old with active or convalescent COVID-19. The rearrangement combines TRBV7-2 with TRBJ1-1, and TRBD1 matches 7 of the central bases. The sequenced sample consisted of peripheral blood. The encoded CDR3 is CASSQQQGSYTEAFF. The nucleotide sequence is TGTGCCAGCAGCCAACAACAGGGGAGTTACACTGAAGCTTTCTTT.